What follows is one T cell receptor (beta chain) and its context. This sample was included in a study of immune characterization of retroperitoneal liposarcoma. Via MiXCR, TCRdb re-called the PCR reads, giving one row per CDR3 protein. Among more than 9,500 distinct CDR3 sequences listed, about a quarter were seen once. The sequence was obtained from a female donor with retroperitoneal liposarcoma. The material sequenced was tumor tissue.

CDR3: CASSVDGHSSYEQYF. The CDR3 bases are TGTGCCAGCAGCGTAGACGGCCACAGCTCCTACGAGCAGTACTTC. This rearrangement joins TRBV9 to TRBJ2-7; D uncertain. Germline values: CDR1 SGDLS, CDR2 YYNGEE. Trimming removed 0 bases from V and 0 bases from J, with 10 bases in between. The length of the CDR3 is 15 residues.